One T cell receptor (beta chain) is described in this entry. This CDR3 contains 13 residues. Per the germline V gene, CDR1 is SGHRS and CDR2 is YFSETQ. The ends lost 7 bases at V and 5 bases at J; junction bases unmatched: 8. These data belong to a study of OX40 agonist ivuxolimab in advanced cancers. The repertoire was sequenced with immunoSEQ multiplex PCR; TCRdb's copy has only in-frame clones and lacks some. Altogether 85,000 to 95,000 clones are present, 91% being singletons, with the ten largest covering around 2.7%. The material sequenced was CD4+ or CD8+ T cells sorted from blood, taken in a trial of the OX40 agonist ivuxolimab. This chain links TRBV5-1 with TRBJ1-1; 7 bases align to TRBD1. The TCR was taken from an adult with an advanced solid tumor such as melanoma, head and neck, liver or kidney cancer. In DNA form, the CDR3 reads TGCGCCAGCCGAGGGACAGAGATGACTGAAGCTTTCTTT. Translated: CASRGTEMTEAFF.